The 24 T cell receptor beta chains in this list originate from one sample, sequenced in a study of vaccination and CD4 T cells after COVID-19. Time point given: late sampling 161 to 241 days after vaccination in three convalescent patients. Indicated treatment: approximately 9-day PBMC culture with coronavirus spike peptide pools or control peptides (ViraFEST assay). Cultured CD4+ T cells had their DNA profiled by the Oncomine TCR Beta short-read assay. TCRdb reanalysed the PCR reads using MiXCR and keeps one entry per CDR3 protein. Of under 20,000 distinct CDR3 sequences listed, over 50% are singletons. Their cognate antigens are unknown. The material was CD4+ T cells from blood, cultured in vitro, obtained about 7 months after SARS-CoV-2 vaccination. These receptors were taken from a human donor who had recovered from COVID-19.

The gene calls are TRBV27 and TRBJ2-1; no firm D call. Germline CDR1 is MNHEY and CDR2 is SMNVEV (reference sequence). With 8 bases removed from V and 8 bases from J, the gap between germline ends came to 22 bases. CDR3 size: 15 residues. CDR3 region: CASGSGQERVHEQFF. The CDR3 nucleotides read TGTGCCAGCGGTTCCGGGCAGGAACGAGTCCATGAGCAGTTCTTC.

CDR3 DNA sequence: TGTGCCAGCAGCTTAGGGAGGCAGGCGCAGTTCTTC. Residues: CASSLGRQAQFF. The chain has TRBV7-2 and TRBJ2-1, with D possibly matching TRBD2 (5 bases). This CDR3 has 12 amino acids. The V end was cut by 1 base, the J end by 12 bases, with 10 bases between. Germline V gene lookup returns CDR1 SGHTA and CDR2 FQGNSA.

In nucleotides, the CDR3 is TGTGCCAGCAGTTCAACAGGGAATAGGGCCACCTACGAGCAGTACTTC. Residues: CASSSTGNRATYEQYF. V and J are TRBV27 and TRBJ2-7, with D tentatively TRBD1 (6 bases). V lost 4 bases to trimming and J lost 2 bases, with 18 bases between them. The CDR3 covers 16 residues. Germline V gene data show CDR1 as MNHEY and CDR2 as SMNVEV (reference sequence).

This clonotype was seen only a few times. The chain carries TRBV7-2 and TRBJ1-2; 7 bases are shared with TRBD1. Germline values: CDR1 SGHTA, CDR2 FQGNSA. CDR3 length: 16 residues. V dropped 2 bases and J dropped 4; count of bases not matched to a gene: 10. The CDR3 is CASSLISSGGAYGYTF. CDR3 in DNA: TGTGCCAGCAGCTTAATCTCCTCAGGGGGGGCCTATGGCTACACCTTC.

This clonotype was observed a handful of times. The chain links TRBV20-1 to TRBJ2-5; D is undetermined. This CDR3 is 14 amino acids long. Per germline, CDR1 DFQATT and CDR2 SNEGSKA (reference sequence). The V end was cut by 0 bases, the J end by 0 bases, with 8 bases between. CDR3 nucleotides: TGCAGTGCTAGAGACCCCCGGGACCAAGAGACCCAGTACTTC. Translation: CSARDPRDQETQYF.

V gene TRBV4-2 combines with J gene TRBJ2-5; no clear D. Germline assignment: CDR1 LGHNA and CDR2 YNFKEQ. V was shortened by 0 bases and J by 4 bases, with 6 bases between the two germline ends. The CDR3 spans 13 residues. The CDR3: CASSQDLRETQYF. Written as DNA, the CDR3 is TGTGCCAGCAGCCAAGATCTGCGAGAGACCCAGTACTTC.

This chain uses TRBV7-3 with TRBJ2-3, with D unresolved. Germline CDR1 and CDR2: SGHTA and FQGTGA. The CDR3 sequence is 14 residues long. Trimming pared 5 bases from V and 0 bases from J, leaving 9 bases between. The CDR3 spells CASSLSLSTDTQYF. The CDR3 DNA sequence: TGTGCCAGCAGCCTAAGTTTGAGCACAGATACGCAGTATTTT.

This chain joins TRBV20-1 and TRBJ2-7; the match to TRBD2 covers 10 bases. CDR1 is DFQATT, CDR2 SNEGSKA, per germline (reference sequence). V lost 0 bases, J lost 2 bases, and 4 bases stayed unmatched. This CDR3 spans 15 amino acids. CDR3 bases: TGCAGTGCTAGAGATCAGCGGGAGGGCCCCTACGAGCAGTACTTC. This gives the protein CSARDQREGPYEQYF.

This chain joins TRBV7-9 and TRBJ2-5; 11 nucleotides align to TRBD2. The CDR3 runs to 14 residues. Germline V gene data show CDR1 as SEHNR and CDR2 as FQNEAQ (reference sequence). V lost 6 bases and J lost 5; bases outside the gene matches: 5. Here the CDR3 DNA reads TGTGCCAGCAGACCCCGGACTAGCGGGGAGACCCAGTACTTC. The encoded protein is CASRPRTSGETQYF. Combining the CDR3 with reference TRBV7-9 and TRBJ2-5 gives the whole variable domain DTGVSQNPRHKITKRGQNVTFRCDPISEHNRLYWYRQTLGQGPEFLTYFQNEAQLEKSRLLSDRFSAERPKGSFSTLEIQRTEQGDSAMYLCASRPRTSGETQYFGPGTRLLVL.

The chain combines TRBV14 with TRBJ2-3; 7 bases fit TRBD2. This CDR3 contains 16 residues. With V trimmed by 4 bases and J by 6 bases, 13 bases remained unmatched. Germline V CDR1 and CDR2: SGHDN, FVKESK. The CDR3 here is CASSRPWASGADTQYF. The CDR3 bases are TGTGCCAGCAGCCGGCCCTGGGCTAGCGGTGCGGATACGCAGTATTTT.

A few counts support this clonotype. CDR3 loop: CASSGGQEHYGYTF. DNA of the CDR3: TGTGCCAGCAGCGGGGGACAGGAGCACTATGGCTACACCTTC. This rearrangement joins TRBV5-4 to TRBJ1-2, with 8 bases that match TRBD1. CDR1 is SGHNT, CDR2 YYREEE, per germline (reference sequence). V lost 4 bases, J lost 3 bases, and 5 bases stayed unmatched. The CDR3 sequence is 14 residues long.

The rearrangement links TRBV7-2 to TRBJ1-2; a weak D match, TRBD1 (6 bases). The CDR3 is 17 amino acids. CDR1 is SGHTA, CDR2 FQGNSA, per germline. V was shortened by 1 base and J by 7 bases, with 22 bases between the two germline ends. The CDR3 DNA reads TGTGCCAGCAGCTTAGGGGGTCGGGCAGGGGAAATCTCTGGCTACACCTTC. This codes for CASSLGGRAGEISGYTF.

This clonotype was observed a handful of times. This sequence joins TRBV15 and TRBJ1-2, with no clear D. The CDR3 loop spans 15 amino acids. The germline CDR1 and CDR2 sequences are LNHNV and YYDKDF (reference sequence). Trimming shortened V by 0 bases and J by 0 bases, and 8 bases separated the two germline ends. The CDR3 nucleotides read TGTGCCACCAGCAGAGATCGCAGTTCTAACTATGGCTACACCTTC. Its protein product is CATSRDRSSNYGYTF. Full variable domain (remainder filled in from reference TRBV15 and TRBJ1-2): DAMVIQNPRYQVTQFGKPVTLSCSQTLNHNVMYWYQQKSSQAPKLLFHYYDKDFNNEADTPDNFQSRRPNTSFCFLDIRSPGLGDTAMYLCATSRDRSSNYGYTFGSGTRLTVV.

As regards this clonotype: A junction end diverges from the germline sequence, so it may reflect a read error. The chain carries TRBV20-1 and TRBJ2-7; 8 bases are a match to TRBD1. Germline assignment: CDR1 DFQATT and CDR2 SNEGSKA (reference sequence). The CDR3 has 13 residues. The CDR3 region is CSATGQGSSEQYF. CDR3 coding DNA: TGCAGTGCTACCGGACAGGGCTCCTCCGAGCAGTACTTC.

The chain uses TRBV15 and TRBJ1-5; D remains unclear. V lost 2 bases, J lost 7 bases, and 6 bases lay in between. The V gene's germline CDR1 is LNHNV and CDR2 YYDKDF (reference sequence). The CDR3 consists of 12 residues. CDR3 residues: CATSRRSQPQHF. In DNA form, the CDR3 reads TGTGCCACCAGCAGAAGGTCCCAGCCCCAGCATTTT.

Judged by abundance, this clonotype is medium-sized. The DNA is omitted, as the CDR3 cannot be located on it reliably, and the CDR3 follows TCRdb's listing. V is TRBV7-5 and J is TRBJ2-5. TRBV7-5 is reported as a pseudogene. The CDR3 spans 19 amino acids, including both terminal residues. CDR3 protein: CISVPEAPTPRGTEETQYF.

V is TRBV7-3 and J is TRBJ2-2; 7 bases map to TRBD1. The CDR3 contains 14 residues. Germline assignment: CDR1 SGHTA and CDR2 FQGTGA. V was clipped by 4 bases and J by 4 bases; unmatched bases: 3. The CDR3, as DNA: TGTGCCAGCAGCTCGGGACAGATCACCGGGGAGCTGTTTTTT. Residues: CASSSGQITGELFF. Full variable domain (rest looked up from reference TRBV7-3 and TRBJ2-2): GAGVSQTPSNKVTEKGKYVELRCDPISGHTALYWYRQSLGQGPEFLIYFQGTGAADDSGLPNDRFFAVRPEGSVSTLKIQRTERGDSAVYLCASSSGQITGELFFGEGSRLTVL.

This chain joins TRBV10-3 and TRBJ2-3; 8 nucleotides match TRBD2. CDR3 size: 16 residues. After removal of 10 bases from V and 2 bases from J, the junction contained 14 bases not matched to a gene. Germline V gene sequence: CDR1 ENHRY, CDR2 SYGVKD. The DNA for the CDR3 is TGTGCCACGGGAGGGAGGGACTCTAACCCCACAGATACGCAGTATTTT. It yields the protein CATGGRDSNPTDTQYF.

The V and J genes are TRBV15 and TRBJ2-7, with D unresolved. This CDR3 is built from 12 residues. The germline V gene encodes CDR1 LNHNV and CDR2 YYDKDF (reference sequence). Deletions cut 1 base from V and 7 bases from J, with 8 bases between. CDR3 residues: CATSRVYGEQYF. As DNA, the CDR3 is TGTGCCACCAGCAGAGTCTACGGGGAGCAGTACTTC.

V usage is TRBV6-1 and J usage is TRBJ1-2, with D perhaps matching TRBD1 (5 bases). Looked up from germline, CDR1 is MNHNS and CDR2 is SASEGT. V dropped 6 bases and J dropped 4 bases, with 15 bases sitting between them. This CDR3 spans 14 amino acids. This chain's CDR3 is CASRRGAGLYGYTF. CDR3 nucleotides: TGTGCCAGCAGGCGCGGGGCAGGCCTCTATGGCTACACCTTC.

The genes are TRBV7-9 and TRBJ1-4; TRBD1 matches at 9 bases. The V segment lost 5 bases and the J segment 6 bases; nucleotides outside the gene matches: 4. Germline V gene lookup returns CDR1 SEHNR and CDR2 FQNEAQ (reference sequence). The CDR3 runs to 14 residues. CDR3 sequence reads: CASSGWTGDEKLFF. The CDR3 DNA reads TGTGCCAGCAGCGGATGGACAGGGGATGAAAAACTGTTTTTT.

This chain joins TRBV20-1 and TRBJ1-2; D perhaps matches TRBD1 (6 bases). CDR1 is DFQATT, CDR2 SNEGSKA, per germline (reference sequence). V was pared by 3 bases and J by 7 bases, with 15 bases between. The length of the CDR3 is 13 residues. The CDR3 region has the DNA TGCAGTGCTAGGCTGCCAGGGGCCATTGGCTACACCTTC. Amino acid sequence: CSARLPGAIGYTF.

This clonotype turned up a few times. The J gene is TRBJ1-2, the V gene TRBV12-3 or TRBV12-4; a possible D gene is TRBD1 (6 bases). The CDR3 consists of 13 residues. With 6 bases removed from V and 7 bases from J, the gap between germline ends came to 15 bases. The DNA for the CDR3 is TGTGCCAGCAGCTACACAGGGTCCCGTGGCTACACCTTC. The encoded protein is CASSYTGSRGYTF.

This chain links TRBV2 with TRBJ1-5; D perhaps matches TRBD1 (6 bases). Germline CDR1 and CDR2: SNHLY and FYNNEI. CDR3 length equals 15 residues. The germline V and J ends were trimmed by 5 bases and 1 base, with 12 bases remaining between them. The CDR3 is CASSRDIGSNQPQHF. The CDR3 region has the DNA TGTGCCAGCAGTCGGGACATCGGAAGCAATCAGCCCCAGCATTTT.